A single sample gave rise to the 28 T cell receptor beta chains below, sequenced in a study of somatic mutations in cytotoxic T cells in rheumatoid arthritis. Some clones are missing from TCRdb's copy, which holds only in-frame ones; the method was immunoSEQ multiplex PCR. The sample has roughly 14,000 clones; under 80% are singletons. The sequencing sample was made of CD8+ T cells sorted from blood. The receptors were gathered from an adult with rheumatoid arthritis.

The rearrangement links TRBV6-4 to TRBJ2-1, with D unresolved. Trimming left V 4 bases short and J 6 bases short, with 10 bases between. CDR3 length: 13 amino acids. Germline CDR1 MRHNA, CDR2 SNTAGT. CDR3 sequence (DNA): TGTGCCAGCAGTGCCGGGTTAGGCAATGAGCAGTTCTTC. This codes for CASSAGLGNEQFF.

By frequency in the sample, this clone is medium-sized (0.01 to 0.1%). The gene calls are TRBV6-5 and TRBJ2-5; 8 bases are a match to TRBD2. The junction had 11 bases not matched to a gene; V was cut back by 6 bases and J by 5 bases. The V gene's germline CDR1 is MNHEY and CDR2 SVGAGI. The CDR3 contains 15 residues. The CDR3 sequence: CASSIARSGMETQYF. The CDR3 bases are TGTGCCAGCAGCATAGCCCGTAGCGGGATGGAGACCCAGTACTTC.

This clone was seen more than once but under ten times. Other DNA sequences within the sample encode an identical CDR3. V usage is TRBV27 and J usage is TRBJ2-1; D is uncertain. The germline V gene encodes CDR1 MNHEY and CDR2 SMNVEV (reference sequence). Trimming shortened V by 5 bases and J by 0 bases, and 11 bases separated the two germline ends. This CDR3 has 15 residues. The CDR3 region has the DNA TGTGCCAGCAGTCCGCGCATTGGCTCCTACAATGAGCAGTTCTTC. Translated, it gives CASSPRIGSYNEQFF.

V usage is TRBV5-6 and J usage is TRBJ2-7; a weak D match, TRBD1 (5 bases). Germline-derived CDR1 and CDR2 are SGHDT and YYEEEE. V was cut by 3 bases and J by 3 bases, with 13 bases left in between. This CDR3 has 14 amino acids. DNA for the CDR3: TGTGCCAGCAGCTCCCAGGGCTATAGCTACGAGCAGTACTTC. Its translation is CASSSQGYSYEQYF.

This clone has only a few counts. The genes are TRBV12-1 and TRBJ2-7; TRBD2 reflects the table's D call only, with no check against the DNA. TRBV12-1 is a documented pseudogene. The length of the CDR3 is 14 residues. CDR3 DNA: TGTGCCAGCAGCACTTGGACTGTCTCCCTAGAGCAGTACTTC. Translating gives CASSTWTVSLEQYF.

V is TRBV14 and J is TRBJ2-3; 10 bases agree with TRBD2. CDR1 and CDR2 (germline): SGHDN, FVKESK. This CDR3 is 16 amino acids long. J was trimmed by 6 bases and V by 0 bases; bases with no gene match: 6. CDR3 loop: CASSQDRWTSGDTQYF. DNA of the CDR3: TGTGCCAGCAGCCAAGATAGGTGGACTAGCGGCGATACGCAGTATTTT.

V and J are TRBV7-9 and TRBJ2-7; 9 bases are a match to TRBD1. V gave up 5 bases and J gave up 4 bases; unmatched junction bases: 9. Germline CDR1 and CDR2: SEHNR and FQNEAQ (reference sequence). The length of the CDR3 is 15 residues. The CDR3 reads CASSEGTGTRYEQYF. The CDR3 DNA reads TGTGCCAGCAGCGAGGGGACAGGGACAAGGTACGAGCAGTACTTC.

The chain is built from TRBV5-8 and TRBJ1-4, with D maybe TRBD1 (6 bases). Germline V gene data show CDR1 as SGHTS and CDR2 as YDEGEE. This CDR3 has 16 amino acids. Deletions cut 3 bases from V and 4 bases from J, with 16 bases between. The CDR3 reads CASSWRGGAVNEKLFF. The CDR3 DNA sequence: TGTGCCAGCAGCTGGCGAGGGGGGGCCGTTAATGAAAAACTGTTTTTT. Using reference TRBV5-8 and TRBJ1-4 for the parts outside the CDR3, the full variable domain is EAGVTQSPTHLIKTRGQQATLRCSPISGHTSVYWYQQALGLGLQFLLWYDEGEERNRGNFPPRFSGRQFPNYSSELNVNALELEDSALYLCASSWRGGAVNEKLFFGSGTQLSVL.

This rearrangement joins TRBV6-4 to TRBJ2-2; 7 bases map to TRBD1. There are 15 residues in the CDR3. The germline V gene encodes CDR1 MRHNA and CDR2 SNTAGT. After removal of 4 bases from V and 1 base from J, the junction contained 3 bases not matched to a gene. In nucleotides, the CDR3 is TGTGCCAGCAGTGGCACAGGGGAGAACACCGGGGAGCTGTTTTTT. Translation gives CASSGTGENTGELFF.

This clone showed up just a few times. The rearrangement joins TRBV5-6 to TRBJ1-5; D is undetermined. CDR1 is SGHDT and CDR2 is YYEEEE in the germline V gene. V dropped 2 bases and J dropped 2 bases, with 11 bases sitting between them. This CDR3 is 15 amino acids long. The CDR3, as DNA: TGTGCCAGCAGCTTAGCCGCGTTGGGCAATCAGCCCCAGCATTTT. Translation: CASSLAALGNQPQHF. Complete variable domain (other parts from reference TRBV5-6 and TRBJ1-5): DAGVTQSPTHLIKTRGQQVTLRCSPKSGHDTVSWYQQALGQGPQFIFQYYEEEERQRGNFPDRFSGHQFPNYSSELNVNALLLGDSALYLCASSLAALGNQPQHFGDGTRLSIL.

The chain carries TRBV6-1 and TRBJ2-1; D is unresolved. The CDR3 contains 15 residues. With 0 bases removed from V and 5 bases from J, the gap between germline ends came to 11 bases. The V gene's germline CDR1 is MNHNS and CDR2 SASEGT. This chain's CDR3 is CASSEASNPDNEQFF. The DNA of the CDR3 is TGTGCCAGCAGTGAAGCTTCTAACCCCGACAATGAGCAGTTCTTC.

The chain couples TRBV13 to TRBJ2-7; D remains unclear. The CDR3 consists of 13 residues. V lost 0 bases and J 5 bases, leaving 8 bases between the germline ends. Germline values: CDR1 PRHDT, CDR2 FYEKMQ (reference sequence). The CDR3: CASSLGRYDEQYF. In DNA, the CDR3 is TGTGCCAGCAGCTTAGGGAGATACGACGAGCAGTACTTC.

V usage is TRBV7-9 and J usage is TRBJ2-3, with 8 bases aligning to TRBD2. Per the germline V gene, CDR1 is SEHNR and CDR2 is FQNEAQ (reference sequence). J lost 2 bases, V lost 6 bases, and 10 bases had no gene match. The CDR3 has 16 residues. CDR3 protein: CASRFSGGPPTDTQYF. DNA for the CDR3: TGTGCCAGCAGGTTTTCGGGGGGGCCCCCCACAGATACGCAGTATTTT.

The V call is TRBV4-2, the J call TRBJ2-3, with D perhaps matching TRBD2 (6 bases). In germline, CDR1 is LGHNA, CDR2 YNFKEQ. Deletions cut 3 bases from V and 6 bases from J, with 13 bases between. The CDR3 spans 14 residues. The CDR3 DNA follows: TGTGCCAGCAGCCAGGCGGGACCTCTGGATACGCAGTATTTT. Its protein is CASSQAGPLDTQYF.

This chain joins TRBV9 and TRBJ2-3; D unclear. Trimming took 0 bases from V and 0 from J, leaving 11 bases between them. This CDR3 is 16 amino acids long. Germline CDR1 SGDLS, CDR2 YYNGEE. The CDR3 protein is CASSVEDFTSTDTQYF. Written as DNA, the CDR3 is TGTGCCAGCAGCGTAGAAGACTTCACTAGCACAGATACGCAGTATTTT.

This chain connects TRBV6-5 to TRBJ1-5; perhaps TRBD1 as D (6 bases). This CDR3 region has 14 residues. CDR1 MNHEY and CDR2 SVGAGI come from the germline V gene. V lost 6 bases and J lost 4, with 13 bases in between. The chain's CDR3 is CASRPRGGNQPQHF. The CDR3 DNA follows: TGTGCCAGCAGACCCAGGGGTGGAAATCAGCCCCAGCATTTT.

V gene TRBV13 combines with J gene TRBJ2-2; D might be TRBD2 (7 bases). V was clipped by 4 bases and J by 3 bases, with 24 bases between them. Germline CDR1 PRHDT, CDR2 FYEKMQ (reference sequence). There are 19 residues in the CDR3. The CDR3 nucleotides read TGTGCCAGCAGCTCCTCCGTTATGAGGGGGGGCCGGGACACCGGGGAGCTGTTTTTT. Protein: CASSSSVMRGGRDTGELFF.

This clone has only a few counts. The chain uses TRBV7-9 and TRBJ1-4; D not resolved. V lost 5 bases and J 8 bases, leaving 6 bases between the germline ends. Germline lookup yields CDR1 SEHNR and CDR2 FQNEAQ (reference sequence). CDR3 length: 11 residues. CDR3 nucleotides: TGTGCCAGCAGCCCATTCGAAAAACTGTTTTTT. The encoded protein is CASSPFEKLFF.

The chain recombines TRBV27 with TRBJ2-1; the match to TRBD2 covers 7 bases. CDR1 is MNHEY, CDR2 SMNVEV, per germline (reference sequence). This CDR3 is 16 amino acids long. The junction had 16 bases not matched to a gene; V was cut back by 6 bases and J by 8 bases. CDR3 in DNA: TGTGCCAGCAGAGTTTGGGCTAGCGGAAAGATAGATGAGCAGTTCTTC. This encodes CASRVWASGKIDEQFF.

V gene TRBV4-1 combines with J gene TRBJ1-2; TRBD1 matches at 7 bases. The J segment lost 7 bases and the V segment lost 0 bases, leaving 5 bases of the junction unmatched. The CDR3 has 14 amino acids. Germline assignment: CDR1 MGHRA and CDR2 YSYEKL. The CDR3 protein is CASSQEGGLAGYTF. In DNA form, the CDR3 reads TGCGCCAGCAGCCAAGAAGGGGGCCTGGCTGGCTACACCTTC.

The CDR3: CASSEEASGGYNEQFF. The CDR3, as DNA: TGTGCCAGCAGTGAGGAGGCTAGCGGGGGGTACAATGAGCAGTTCTTC. The chain uses TRBV6-4 and TRBJ2-1; 11 bases agree with TRBD2. This CDR3 is 16 amino acids long. V gave up 3 bases and J gave up 4 bases; unmatched junction bases: 5. Looked up from germline, CDR1 is MRHNA and CDR2 is SNTAGT.

This rearrangement joins TRBV5-6 to TRBJ2-5; tentative D call: TRBD2 (5 bases). Germline loops: CDR1 SGHDT, CDR2 YYEEEE. The V gene lost 0 bases and the J gene lost 4 bases, with 7 bases spanning the gap. The CDR3 contains 13 residues. The CDR3 nucleotides are TGTGCCAGCAGCTTGGGAGGGAGAGAGACCCAGTACTTC. Its translation is CASSLGGRETQYF.

In its sample, this clone was seen a few times. The genes are TRBV15 and TRBJ2-7; TRBD2 aligns across 7 bases. The CDR3 contains 16 residues. Germline V gene lookup returns CDR1 LNHNV and CDR2 YYDKDF (reference sequence). J lost 6 bases, V lost 5 bases, and 16 bases had no gene match. For the CDR3, the DNA is TGTGCCACCAGCCCTCGCCTGGGAGGGACCGGTAGCGAGCAGTACGTC. It translates to CATSPRLGGTGSEQYV.

The genes are TRBV6-6 and TRBJ2-1; 7 bases line up with TRBD1. With 6 bases clipped from V and 2 bases from J, the junction kept 7 bases outside the gene matches. The germline V gene encodes CDR1 MNHNY and CDR2 SVGAGI (reference sequence). The CDR3 runs to 15 residues. The CDR3 is CASRSRDSTYNEQFF. CDR3 bases: TGTGCCAGCAGATCTCGGGACAGCACCTACAATGAGCAGTTCTTC.

There are a few counts of this clone. The chain joins TRBV13 to TRBJ2-7; tentatively, D is TRBD1 (5 bases). The CDR3 contains 13 residues. The V gene lost 5 bases and the J gene lost 2 bases, with 10 bases spanning the gap. CDR1 and CDR2 (germline): PRHDT, FYEKMQ (reference sequence). The CDR3 DNA follows: TGTGCCAGCAGCGAAACAGGACCCTACGAGCAGTACTTC. As protein: CASSETGPYEQYF.

This chain connects TRBV28 to TRBJ2-7; either TRBD1 or TRBD2 may supply D (6 bases each). V shed 7 bases and J shed 10 bases, with 20 bases lying between them. Germline V gene sequence: CDR1 MDHEN, CDR2 SYDVKM. This CDR3 has 13 residues. The CDR3 reads CASTLGGAAPQYV. The CDR3 nucleotides are TGTGCCAGCACCTTGGGGGGCGCCGCCCCCCAGTACGTC.

V is TRBV20-1 and J is TRBJ2-7, with D perhaps matching TRBD1 (5 bases). The CDR3 has 11 residues. In germline, CDR1 is DFQATT, CDR2 SNEGSKA (reference sequence). Trimming pared 4 bases from V and 6 bases from J, leaving 10 bases between. CDR3 sequence reads: CSAKRTTEQYF. DNA for the CDR3: TGCAGTGCTAAAAGGACAACCGAGCAGTACTTC.

The rearrangement joins TRBV14 to TRBJ1-3; D might be TRBD1 (5 bases). CDR1 is SGHDN and CDR2 is FVKESK in the germline V gene. V shed 3 bases and J shed 3 bases, with 12 bases lying between them. This CDR3 contains 15 residues. As DNA, the CDR3 is TGTGCCAGCAGCCAGGATGGACATCTTGGAAACACCATATATTTT. Protein product: CASSQDGHLGNTIYF.